This record looks at one T cell receptor beta chain sequence and its context. Its antigen is undetermined. Every bit of the isolated RNA underwent reverse transcription, so sequencing read expressed TCRB transcripts. Repertoires were generated with immunoSEQ multiplex PCR, while TCRdb's copy carries only in-frame clones and drops some. The sample carries about 710,000 clones, 11% to 15% recorded once. This sample was taken from a study of beta chain features in type 1 diabetes. Germline V gene sequence: CDR1 SGHTA, CDR2 FQGNSA. The V gene lost 5 bases and the J gene lost 0 bases, with 16 bases spanning the gap. This CDR3 is 17 amino acids long. Study outcomes and limitations: Moderate yet significant TCRB CDR3 shortening was seen in Type 1 diabetes patients in all four CD4+ subsets. The similarity of naive, central memory and Treg TCRB repertoires appeared greater among patients than among healthy donors. For cells with high TCR expression, cDNA sequencing could yield over-representation.

The authors sorted CD4+ naive, central memory, regulatory and stem cell-like memory cells via CD45RO/CCR7/CD25/CD127/CD95/CD27. This receptor was taken from a man aged 18 to 30 with type 1 diabetes. The sequenced sample consisted of naive CD4+ T cells from blood. V usage is TRBV7-2 and J usage is TRBJ2-2; D call uncertain. CDR3 coding DNA: TGTGCCAGCAGCGTTACTCTCGCAGTGGCGAACACCGGGGAGCTGTTTTTT. Translated: CASSVTLAVANTGELFF.